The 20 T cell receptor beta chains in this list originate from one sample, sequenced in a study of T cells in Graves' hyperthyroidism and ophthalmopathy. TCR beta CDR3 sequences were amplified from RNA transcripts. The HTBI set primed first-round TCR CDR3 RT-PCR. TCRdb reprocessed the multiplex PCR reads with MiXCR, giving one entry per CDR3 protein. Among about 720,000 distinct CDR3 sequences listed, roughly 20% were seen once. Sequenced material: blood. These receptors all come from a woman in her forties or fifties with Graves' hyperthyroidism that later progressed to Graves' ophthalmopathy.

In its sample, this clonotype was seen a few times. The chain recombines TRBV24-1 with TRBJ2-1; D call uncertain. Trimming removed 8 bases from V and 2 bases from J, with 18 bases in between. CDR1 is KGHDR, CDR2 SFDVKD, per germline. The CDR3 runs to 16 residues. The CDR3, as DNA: TGTGCCACCATCCCGATACCGGGCGACACCTACAATGAGCAGTTCTTC. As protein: CATIPIPGDTYNEQFF.

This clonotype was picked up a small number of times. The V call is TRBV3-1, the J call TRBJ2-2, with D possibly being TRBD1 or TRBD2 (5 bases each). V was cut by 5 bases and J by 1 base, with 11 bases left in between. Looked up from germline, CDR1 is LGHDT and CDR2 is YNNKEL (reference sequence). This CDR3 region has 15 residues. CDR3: CASSSGRMNTGELFF. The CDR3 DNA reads TGTGCCAGCAGCTCGGGACGGATGAACACCGGGGAGCTGTTTTTT. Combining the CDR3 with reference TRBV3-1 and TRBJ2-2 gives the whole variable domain DTAVSQTPKYLVTQMGNDKSIKCEQNLGHDTMYWYKQDSKKFLKIMFSYNNKELIINETVPNRFSPKSPDKAHLNLHINSLELGDSAVYFCASSSGRMNTGELFFGEGSRLTVL.

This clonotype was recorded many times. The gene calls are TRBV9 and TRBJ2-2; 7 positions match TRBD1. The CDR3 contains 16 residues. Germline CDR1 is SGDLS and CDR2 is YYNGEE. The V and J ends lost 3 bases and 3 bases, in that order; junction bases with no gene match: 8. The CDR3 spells CASSGRQGRDTGELFF. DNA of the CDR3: TGTGCCAGCAGCGGAAGACAGGGAAGGGACACCGGGGAGCTGTTTTTT. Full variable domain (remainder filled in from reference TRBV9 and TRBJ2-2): DSGVTQTPKHLITATGQRVTLRCSPRSGDLSVYWYQQSLDQGLQFLIQYYNGEERAKGNILERFSAQQFPDLHSELNLSSLELGDSALYFCASSGRQGRDTGELFFGEGSRLTVL.

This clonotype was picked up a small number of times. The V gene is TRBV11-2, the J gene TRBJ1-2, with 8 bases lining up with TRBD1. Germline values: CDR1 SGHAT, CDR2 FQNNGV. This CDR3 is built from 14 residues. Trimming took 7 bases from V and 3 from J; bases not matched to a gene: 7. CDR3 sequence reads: CASNRDRLHYGYTF. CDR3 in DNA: TGTGCCAGCAACCGGGACAGGCTACACTATGGCTACACCTTC.

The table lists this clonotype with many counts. The CDR3 DNA follows: TGTGCCAGCAGTGAAACAGGTTATGAAAAACTGTTTTTT. Translation gives CASSETGYEKLFF. The chain recombines TRBV2 with TRBJ1-4, with D possibly being TRBD1 (5 bases). The CDR3 totals 13 residues. Germline V gene data show CDR1 as SNHLY and CDR2 as FYNNEI. The V end lost 2 bases, the J end lost 6 bases, and 7 bases lay between the germline ends.

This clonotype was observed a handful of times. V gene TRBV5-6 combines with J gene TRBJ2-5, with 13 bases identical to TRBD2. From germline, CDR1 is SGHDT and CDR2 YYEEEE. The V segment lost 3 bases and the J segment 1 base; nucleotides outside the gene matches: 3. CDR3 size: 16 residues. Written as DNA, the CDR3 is TGTGCCAGCAGCTACCGGACTAGCGGGGGCCAAGAGACCCAGTACTTC. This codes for CASSYRTSGGQETQYF.

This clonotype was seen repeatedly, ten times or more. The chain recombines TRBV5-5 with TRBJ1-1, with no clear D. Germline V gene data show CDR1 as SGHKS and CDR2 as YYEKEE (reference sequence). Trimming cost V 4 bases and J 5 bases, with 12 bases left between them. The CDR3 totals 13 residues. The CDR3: CASSARVTTEAFF. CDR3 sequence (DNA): TGTGCCAGCAGCGCCCGGGTTACGACTGAAGCTTTCTTT.

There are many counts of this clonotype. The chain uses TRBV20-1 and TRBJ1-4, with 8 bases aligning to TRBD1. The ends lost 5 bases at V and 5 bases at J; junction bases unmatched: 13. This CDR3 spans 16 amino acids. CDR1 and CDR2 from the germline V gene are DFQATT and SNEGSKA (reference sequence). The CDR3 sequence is CSAFGQGRGRNEKLFF. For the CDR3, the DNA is TGCAGTGCTTTCGGACAGGGCAGGGGGCGGAATGAAAAACTGTTTTTT.

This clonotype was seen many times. CDR3 coding DNA: TGTGCCAGCAGCCCAGCGGACAACTCCTACGAGCAGTACTTC. Protein product: CASSPADNSYEQYF. The rearrangement joins TRBV3-1 to TRBJ2-7, with D perhaps assigned TRBD1 or TRBD2 (5 bases each). V lost 4 bases and J 0 bases, leaving 10 bases between the germline ends. Looked up from germline, CDR1 is LGHDT and CDR2 is YNNKEL (reference sequence). The CDR3 consists of 14 residues.

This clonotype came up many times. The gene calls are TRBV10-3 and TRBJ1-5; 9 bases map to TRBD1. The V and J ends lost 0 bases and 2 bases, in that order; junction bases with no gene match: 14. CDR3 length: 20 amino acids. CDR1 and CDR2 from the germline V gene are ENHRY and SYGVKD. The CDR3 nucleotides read TGTGCCATCAGTGAGTCAAGGGGGGACAGGGATTCCGCGGGCAATCAGCCCCAGCATTTT. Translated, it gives CAISESRGDRDSAGNQPQHF.

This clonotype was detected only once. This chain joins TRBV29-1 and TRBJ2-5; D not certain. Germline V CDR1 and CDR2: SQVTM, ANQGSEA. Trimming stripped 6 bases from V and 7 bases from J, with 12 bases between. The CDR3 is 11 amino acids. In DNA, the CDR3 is TGCAGCGTGAGGCGGTCGGGGACCCAGTACTTC. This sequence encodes CSVRRSGTQYF.

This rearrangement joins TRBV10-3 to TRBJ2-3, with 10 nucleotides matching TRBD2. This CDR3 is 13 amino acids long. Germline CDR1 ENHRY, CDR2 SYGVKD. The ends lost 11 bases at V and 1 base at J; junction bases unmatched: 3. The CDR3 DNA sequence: TGTGCCGGTGGACTAGCGGGCACAGATACGCAGTATTTT. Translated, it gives CAGGLAGTDTQYF.

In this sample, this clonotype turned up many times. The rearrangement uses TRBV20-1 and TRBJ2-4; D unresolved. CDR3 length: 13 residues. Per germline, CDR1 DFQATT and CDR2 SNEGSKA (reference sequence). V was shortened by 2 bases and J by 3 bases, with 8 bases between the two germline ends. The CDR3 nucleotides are TGCAGTGCTAGACCCTGGGGCAAAAACATTCAGTACTTC. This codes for CSARPWGKNIQYF.

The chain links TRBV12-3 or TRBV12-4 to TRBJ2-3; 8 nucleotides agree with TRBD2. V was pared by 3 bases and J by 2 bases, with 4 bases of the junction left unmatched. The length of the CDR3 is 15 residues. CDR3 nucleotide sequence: TGTGCCAGCAGTTTCAGCGGGGGCCTCACAGATACGCAGTATTTT. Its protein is CASSFSGGLTDTQYF.

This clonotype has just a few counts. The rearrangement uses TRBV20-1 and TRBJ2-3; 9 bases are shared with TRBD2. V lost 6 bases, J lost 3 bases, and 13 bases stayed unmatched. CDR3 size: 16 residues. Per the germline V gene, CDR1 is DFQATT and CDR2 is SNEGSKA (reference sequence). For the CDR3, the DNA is TGCAGTGCCAATGGAAGGCGGGGGGGCAGGACAGATACGCAGTATTTT. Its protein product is CSANGRRGGRTDTQYF.

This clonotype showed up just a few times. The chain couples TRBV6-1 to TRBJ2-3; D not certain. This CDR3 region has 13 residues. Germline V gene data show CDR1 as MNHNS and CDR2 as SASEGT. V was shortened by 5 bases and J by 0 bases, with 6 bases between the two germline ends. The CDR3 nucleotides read TGTGCCAGCAGTTATGTAAGCACAGATACGCAGTATTTT. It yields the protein CASSYVSTDTQYF.

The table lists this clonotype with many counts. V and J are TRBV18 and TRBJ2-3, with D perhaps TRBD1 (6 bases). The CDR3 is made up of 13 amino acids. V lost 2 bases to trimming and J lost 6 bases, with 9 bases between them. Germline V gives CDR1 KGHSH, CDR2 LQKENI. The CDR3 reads CASSPLGADTQYF. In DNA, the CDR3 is TGTGCCAGCTCACCATTGGGGGCCGATACGCAGTATTTT.

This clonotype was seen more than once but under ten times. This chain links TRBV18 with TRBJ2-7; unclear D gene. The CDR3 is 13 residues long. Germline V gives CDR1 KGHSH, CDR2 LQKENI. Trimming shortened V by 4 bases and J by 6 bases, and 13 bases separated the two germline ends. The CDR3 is CASSLLRMAEQYF. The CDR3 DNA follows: TGTGCCAGCTCACTCCTCCGGATGGCCGAGCAGTACTTC. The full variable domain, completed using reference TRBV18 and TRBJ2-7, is NAGVMQNPRHLVRRRGQEARLRCSPMKGHSHVYWYRQLPEEGLKFMVYLQKENIIDESGMPKERFSAEFPKEGPSILRIQQVVRGDSAAYFCASSLLRMAEQYFGPGTRLTVT.

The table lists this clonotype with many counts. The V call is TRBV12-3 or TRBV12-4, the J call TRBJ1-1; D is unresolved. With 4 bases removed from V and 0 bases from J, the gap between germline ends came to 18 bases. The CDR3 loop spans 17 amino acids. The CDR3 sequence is CASSSRQLASMNTEAFF. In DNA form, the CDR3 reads TGTGCCAGCAGTTCCAGGCAATTAGCTTCGATGAACACTGAAGCTTTCTTT.

CDR3 sequence (DNA): TGTGCCACCAGCTCGGACAGCTATAGCAATCAGCCCCAGCATTTT. This gives the protein CATSSDSYSNQPQHF. The V and J genes are TRBV15 and TRBJ1-5; D possibly corresponds to TRBD1 (6 bases). Germline loops: CDR1 LNHNV, CDR2 YYDKDF (reference sequence). V dropped 5 bases and J dropped 0 bases, with 11 bases sitting between them. The CDR3 totals 15 residues.